The clone carrying this TCR beta chain was observed many times. The antigen remains unidentified. The data were obtained in a study of prognosis after radiotherapy for stage I lung cancer. Study-wide points: In patients receiving stereotactic body radiation therapy, unique TCR clone counts fell afterward, median around 9,500 versus 6,500. In patients who developed distant metastases, Shannon entropy measured after stereotactic body radiation therapy was lower, and baseline Shannon entropy was not associated with metastases.

Researchers used two-round multiplex PCR to amplify TCR beta CDR3 starting from genomic DNA. Primers specific to each TRBV and TRBJ gene drove first-round PCR. TCRdb ran MiXCR on the multiplex PCR reads and lists one entry per CDR3 protein. The data hold 20,000 or so distinct CDR3 sequences, with 26% observed a single time. This CDR3 is 13 amino acids long. V lost 6 bases and J lost 4, with 13 bases in between. In germline, CDR1 is MNHNS, CDR2 SASEGT. The material sequenced was PBMCs, taken before or after stereotactic body radiation therapy (not recorded which). The chain carries TRBV6-1 and TRBJ2-7; D ambiguous. The source is a donor of 50 years or more with non-small cell lung cancer. The CDR3 here is CASSSAGSYEQYF. CDR3 nucleotide sequence: TGTGCCAGCAGCTCCGCTGGCTCGTACGAGCAGTACTTC.